This T cell receptor (beta chain) emerged from a study of vaccination effects on CD4 cells after COVID-19. In the study overall: Of the BNT162b2 and mRNA-1273 vaccines, participants received two doses of one or the other.

Worth noting for this clone: Its antigen is as yet unknown.

ViraFEST expansion of antigen-specific CD4+ T cells with viral peptide pools preceded sequencing. Culturing for about 9 days preceded CD4+ T cell isolation. IL-2 medium was substituted for half the medium on days 3 and 7. V was pared by 4 bases and J by 4 bases, with 17 bases between. CDR3 length: 15 amino acids. Germline V CDR1 and CDR2: SGHRS, YFSETQ. The repertoire was sequenced with immunoSEQ multiplex PCR; TCRdb's copy has only in-frame clones and lacks some. The sample consists of some 79,000 clones, roughly four fifths of them appearing once. Here the sequenced sample was CD4+ T cells from PBMCs cultured with HCoV-229E spike peptides, taken before COVID-19 vaccination. The sequence came from a human donor who received a COVID-19 vaccine. The rearrangement links TRBV5-1 to TRBJ1-2; D uncertain. CDR3 DNA sequence: TGCGCCAGCAGCCCGGCCCAAACGCAAGGCTATGGCTACACCTTC. Translation gives CASSPAQTQGYGYTF.